A selection of T cell receptor beta chains follows, all from one sample in a study of monozygotic twins with inflammatory bowel disease. TCRdb re-analyzed the 5' RACE reads; it lists each CDR3 protein once, without DNA. The table counts 160,000 or so distinct CDR3 sequences; roughly 2.4% lies in the top ten. The sequencing sample was made of blood. The receptor source for this set is a human donor with ulcerative colitis or Crohn's disease, or a healthy co-twin of an affected twin (not recorded which). The CDR3 runs from the conserved cysteine through the conserved F or W.

J gene,V gene,CDR3 protein
TRBJ1-1,TRBV20-1,CSAMKGGVNTEAFF
TRBJ1-1,TRBV12-5,CASGTDAAAFF
TRBJ2-3,TRBV27,CASSSQRTGGADTQYF
TRBJ1-5,TRBV28,CASSSLSTGVNQPQHF
TRBJ1-2,TRBV5-5,CASGLGATGRGYTF
TRBJ2-5,TRBV20-1,CSARDLGQPKETQYF
TRBJ2-1,TRBV19,CASIDTGRSEQFF
TRBJ2-1,TRBV20-1,CSAPRDYSYNEQFF
TRBJ2-7,TRBV7-8,CASSPLGLAGPYEQYF
TRBJ2-1,TRBV5-1,CASSLGSGSYNEQFF
TRBJ2-7,TRBV12-3/TRBV12-4,CASSLQTVQYF
TRBJ1-2,TRBV5-1,CASSLGGGVDRYGYTF
TRBJ2-7,TRBV28,CASKEQGYTYEQYF
TRBJ2-5,TRBV7-2,CASSLDALQETQYF
TRBJ2-2,TRBV3-1,CASSQGTRHAGELFF
TRBJ1-4,TRBV18,CASSPESDSQNEKLFF
TRBJ2-1,TRBV29-1,CSVRAGGWDEQFF
TRBJ1-4,TRBV20-1,CSAQRSRAGGNEKLFF
TRBJ1-6,TRBV5-5,CASSLRPRDGTPLHF
TRBJ2-5,TRBV5-1,CASSPLSGAGGETQYF
TRBJ1-1,TRBV5-1,CASSPQGSRRTEAFF
TRBJ2-7,TRBV7-2,CASSLVPANSYEQYF
TRBJ2-5,TRBV5-1,CASSLGGFQETQYF
TRBJ2-3,TRBV5-1,CASSLAYGTGDTQYF
TRBJ2-3,TRBV12-3/TRBV12-4,CASSLGLAGDTDTQYF
TRBJ1-1,TRBV7-2,CASSAGPRLAFF
TRBJ2-2,TRBV11-2,CASNVFEQITGELFF
TRBJ1-2,TRBV5-1,CASRLDTGSSYGYTF
TRBJ2-5,TRBV5-4,CASSLSGTQETQYF
TRBJ2-3,TRBV15,CATSRGRKQVVRTDTQYF
TRBJ1-5,TRBV10-2,CASSAGDRDQPQHF
TRBJ1-1,TRBV7-9,CASSLPPGVTAFF
TRBJ2-5,TRBV20-1,CSASPRREQETQYF
TRBJ1-1,TRBV27,CASSLGALNTESFF
TRBJ1-2,TRBV12-3/TRBV12-4,CASSFRDRHGYTF
TRBJ2-1,TRBV25-1,CASKKGSYNEQFF
TRBJ2-5,TRBV6-1,CASSRSGGPQSGQYF
TRBJ2-2,TRBV7-8,CASSLETRDGGELFF
TRBJ2-7,TRBV5-6,CASNGPSYEQYF
TRBJ2-1,TRBV27,CASTLIAGASNEQFF
TRBJ2-7,TRBV12-3/TRBV12-4,CASSFEQGRYEQYF
TRBJ2-7,TRBV10-3,CAISEYRDEQYF
TRBJ2-1,TRBV12-3/TRBV12-4,CASSLTGGQGEQFF